One and the same sample provided the 19 T cell receptor beta chains below, sequenced in a study of T cells in Graves' hyperthyroidism and ophthalmopathy (dated by TCRdb to between 2018 and 2021). Receptor amplification or capture employed multiplex PCR. Sequenced on an Illumina HiSeq 2000. TCR beta CDR3 regions were amplified from RNA transcripts. The TCR CDR3 was subjected to a first round of RT-PCR using the HTBI primer set and the Qiagen OneStep RT-PCR kit. The raw public data were reprocessed by TCRdb itself: fastp quality trimming at Q25, MiXCR clonotype calling, in-frame beta chains only. Rows are unified per CDR3 protein, each entry keeping the most common DNA and genes. Here the sample has 400,000 to 550,000 distinct CDR3 sequences; approximately 15% occur a single time. Jointly, the top ten make up around a sixth of the sample. The specimen sequenced was blood. Source of these receptors: a woman between 18 and 29 years old with Graves' hyperthyroidism.

At least ten counts were recorded for this clonotype. The gene calls are TRBV12-3 or TRBV12-4 and TRBJ2-2, with a weak D call TRBD1 (5 bases). V dropped 4 bases and J dropped 6 bases, with 9 bases sitting between them. The CDR3 runs to 13 residues. The DNA of the CDR3 is TGTGCCAGCAGTTCCCAGGGCCCCGGGGAGCTGTTTTTT. This translates into CASSSQGPGELFF.

This clonotype was found many times. V gene TRBV25-1 combines with J gene TRBJ2-3; no clear D. Trimming pared 3 bases from V and 8 bases from J, leaving 12 bases between. This CDR3 comprises 13 residues. CDR1 is MGHDK and CDR2 is SYGVNS in the germline V gene. CDR3 loop: CASSESPIATQYF. CDR3 bases: TGTGCCAGCAGTGAGTCTCCTATTGCTACGCAGTATTTT.

In this sample, this clonotype turned up many times. The V call is TRBV7-3, the J call TRBJ2-7; tentative D call: TRBD1 (7 bases). The CDR3 consists of 16 residues. V was shortened by 5 bases and J by 0 bases, with 17 bases between the two germline ends. Germline V gene lookup returns CDR1 SGHTA and CDR2 FQGTGA. CDR3 DNA: TGTGCCAGCAGCCCCAGGGGGGAAACAGGCTCCTACGAGCAGTACTTC. Protein product: CASSPRGETGSYEQYF.

This clonotype was seen ten or more times. The V call is TRBV5-1, the J call TRBJ2-7; D may be TRBD1 (5 bases). V lost 0 bases, J lost 2 bases, and 12 bases lay in between. Germline V lookup: CDR1 SGHRS, CDR2 YFSETQ. The CDR3 is made up of 15 amino acids. DNA for the CDR3: TGCGCCAGCAGCTTGGATTCCCAGGGCCCCTACGAGCAGTACTTC. Protein sequence: CASSLDSQGPYEQYF.

This clonotype was recorded many times. The V call is TRBV2, the J call TRBJ1-1; a possible D gene is TRBD1 (6 bases). Trimming removed 8 bases from V and 0 bases from J, with 13 bases in between. The CDR3 loop spans 14 amino acids. Germline CDR1 reads SNHLY; CDR2 reads FYNNEI. In DNA form, the CDR3 reads TGTGCCAGCTTACGGGACACATTGAACACTGAAGCTTTCTTT. Translating it yields CASLRDTLNTEAFF.

The table lists this clonotype with a few counts. The V and J genes are TRBV27 and TRBJ1-2, with 9 bases identical to TRBD1. CDR3 length: 15 amino acids. In germline, CDR1 is MNHEY, CDR2 SMNVEV (reference sequence). V trimming: 5 bases; J trimming: 4 bases; junction bases outside the gene matches: 8. CDR3 sequence reads: CASSPFGQGLYGYTF. CDR3 DNA: TGTGCCAGCAGTCCATTCGGACAGGGGCTCTATGGCTACACCTTC.

This clonotype was seen many times. The chain carries TRBV11-3 and TRBJ1-6; D unresolved. There are 14 residues in the CDR3. Trimming took 5 bases from V and 7 from J, leaving 12 bases between them. Germline loops: CDR1 SGHNT, CDR2 YENEEA. The CDR3, as DNA: TGTGCCAGCAGCCTTGGGCTGTCGAATTCACCCCTCCACTTT. Protein: CASSLGLSNSPLHF.

Ten or more counts support this clonotype. The chain recombines TRBV12-3 or TRBV12-4 with TRBJ1-4, with a possible D match to TRBD1 (6 bases). V lost 8 bases and J 4 bases, leaving 14 bases between the germline ends. The CDR3 is 14 amino acids. The CDR3 is CASQQGTSNEKLFF. DNA of the CDR3: TGTGCCAGCCAGCAGGGGACGAGTAATGAAAAACTGTTTTTT.

This clonotype was picked up many times. The CDR3 coding sequence is TGTGCCTGGAGTGTACTAGGTACAGATACGCAGTATTTT. As protein: CAWSVLGTDTQYF. The chain joins TRBV30 to TRBJ2-3, with TRBD2 as a possible D gene (5 bases). The CDR3 sequence is 13 residues long. The ends were cut back, 0 bases at V and 3 bases at J, with 7 bases in the middle. CDR1 and CDR2 (germline): GTSNPN, SVGIG (reference sequence).

This clonotype has ten or more counts. This rearrangement joins TRBV20-1 to TRBJ2-7; 12 bases are shared with TRBD2. V lost 5 bases and J lost 6; bases outside the gene matches: 14. CDR1 and CDR2 (germline): DFQATT, SNEGSKA (reference sequence). The CDR3 spans 16 residues. In nucleotides, the CDR3 is TGCAGTGCTCGAAAAAACTCACTAGCGGGAGGTCGCGAGCAGTACTTC. It encodes CSARKNSLAGGREQYF.

The CDR3 sequence is CASSIMTNTKNIQYF. The CDR3 DNA sequence: TGTGCCAGTAGTATAATGACAAATACCAAAAACATTCAGTACTTC. This chain uses TRBV19 with TRBJ2-4, with D hard to call. The ends were cut back, 2 bases at V and 2 bases at J, with 10 bases in the middle. Germline V gene data show CDR1 as LNHDA and CDR2 as SQIVND (reference sequence). The CDR3 totals 15 residues.

This clonotype occurred once. The V and J genes are TRBV12-3 or TRBV12-4 and TRBJ2-1; possibly TRBD1 for D (6 bases). The length of the CDR3 is 15 residues. With 6 bases removed from V and 4 bases from J, the gap between germline ends came to 16 bases. CDR3 sequence (DNA): TGTGCCAGCAGCTTCGGTGGGGGCATTTACAATGAGCAGTTCTTC. Translating it yields CASSFGGGIYNEQFF.

This clonotype was detected many times. The chain links TRBV20-1 to TRBJ2-3; unclear D gene. Germline CDR1 DFQATT, CDR2 SNEGSKA (reference sequence). V lost 4 bases and J lost 4, with 9 bases in between. The CDR3 runs 12 residues. The chain's CDR3 is CSAIESSDTQYF. CDR3 coding DNA: TGCAGTGCTATCGAAAGCTCAGATACGCAGTATTTT.

This clonotype has at least ten counts. The chain links TRBV5-1 to TRBJ2-4; the D gene is possibly TRBD1 (5 bases). The CDR3 sequence is 15 residues long. Trimming removed 3 bases at V and 0 bases at J, with 10 bases between. Looked up from germline, CDR1 is SGHRS and CDR2 is YFSETQ. Here the CDR3 reads CASSSEGVAKNIQYF. Here the CDR3 DNA reads TGCGCCAGCAGCTCGGAAGGGGTAGCCAAAAACATTCAGTACTTC.

This clonotype was recorded many times. CDR3 amino acids: CASSLHRGLRETQYF. The CDR3 nucleotides read TGTGCCAGCAGCCTCCACAGGGGGCTTAGAGAGACCCAGTACTTC. The V gene is TRBV11-3, the J gene TRBJ2-5, with 9 bases that match TRBD1. The CDR3 extends over 15 amino acids. V dropped 5 bases and J dropped 4; count of bases not matched to a gene: 8. Germline V CDR1 and CDR2: SGHNT, YENEEA.

This clonotype was found a few times. A read error is possible here, since a much larger clone lies one base away. J is TRBJ1-4 and V is TRBV13; 7 bases are shared with TRBD1. Germline CDR1 is PRHDT and CDR2 is FYEKMQ (reference sequence). CDR3 length: 13 residues. V dropped 8 bases and J dropped 10; count of bases not matched to a gene: 10. CDR3 residues: CASGSDREGKLFF. DNA of the CDR3: TGTGCCAGCGGCTCCGACAGGGAGGGAAAACTGTTTTTT. The full variable domain, its missing parts supplied by reference TRBV13 and TRBJ1-4, is AAGVIQSPRHLIKEKRETATLKCYPIPRHDTVYWYQQGPGQDPQFLISFYEKMQSDKGSIPDRFSAQQFSDYHSELNMSSLELGDSALYFCASGSDREGKLFFGSGTQLSVL.

There are many counts of this clonotype. The CDR3 DNA reads as TGTGCCAGCAGTATAAAACAGGGTGGCGGCACTGAAGCTTTCTTT. Translating it yields CASSIKQGGGTEAFF. This sequence joins TRBV27 and TRBJ1-1, with TRBD1 as a possible D gene (6 bases). Germline lookup yields CDR1 MNHEY and CDR2 SMNVEV (reference sequence). V was clipped by 5 bases and J by 4 bases, with 17 bases between them. CDR3 length: 15 amino acids.

The chain recombines TRBV9 with TRBJ2-1; D possibly corresponds to TRBD2 (5 bases). Per germline, CDR1 SGDLS and CDR2 YYNGEE. The CDR3 contains 15 residues. Deletions cut 3 bases from V and 0 bases from J, with 10 bases between. The DNA of the CDR3 is TGTGCCAGCAGCGCGACTGGGAGCTCCTACAATGAGCAGTTCTTC. Residues: CASSATGSSYNEQFF.

This clonotype came up once. A read error is possible here, since a much larger clone lies one base away. CDR3 bases: TGTGCCAGTAGTATCCACCTCGGACAGGGCAGAAACAATGGCTACACCTTC. It specifies CASSIHLGQGRNNGYTF. The chain has TRBV19 and TRBJ1-2, with 8 positions matching TRBD1. This CDR3 is 17 amino acids long. The junction had 15 bases not matched to a gene; V was cut back by 3 bases and J by 6 bases. Germline CDR1 reads LNHDA; CDR2 reads SQIVND (reference sequence).